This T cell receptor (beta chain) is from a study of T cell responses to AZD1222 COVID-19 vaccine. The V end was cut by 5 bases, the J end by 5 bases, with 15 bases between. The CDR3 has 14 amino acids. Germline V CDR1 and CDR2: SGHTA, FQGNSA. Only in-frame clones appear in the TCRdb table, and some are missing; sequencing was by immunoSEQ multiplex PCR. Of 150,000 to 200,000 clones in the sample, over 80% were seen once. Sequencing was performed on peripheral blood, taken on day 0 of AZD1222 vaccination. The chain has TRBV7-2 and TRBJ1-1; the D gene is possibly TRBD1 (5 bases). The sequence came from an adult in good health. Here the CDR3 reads CASSGVGGLTEAFF. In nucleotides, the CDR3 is TGTGCCAGCAGCGGCGTTGGGGGGTTGACTGAAGCTTTCTTT. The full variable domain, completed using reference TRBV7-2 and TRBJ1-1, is GAGVSQSPSNKVTEKGKDVELRCDPISGHTALYWYRQSLGQGLEFLIYFQGNSAPDKSGLPSDRFSAERTGGSVSTLTIQRTQQEDSAVYLCASSGVGGLTEAFFGQGTRLTVV.